Listed below are T cell receptor beta chains from one sample, sequenced in a study of graft-versus-host responses after intestinal transplantation. The repertoire was sequenced with immunoSEQ multiplex PCR; TCRdb's copy has only in-frame clones and lacks some. Of approximately 16,000 clones in the sample, roughly three fifths were seen once. The material sequenced was ileum tissue, taken 524 days after transplant. These receptors all stem from a human patient who received an intestinal transplant, so some T cells may come from the graft donor. The CDR3 runs from the conserved cysteine through the conserved F or W. The D gene is left open where the match is weak. For some rows the clone size is stated as once, few or many, or as a class when expanded; others skip it.

d_gene | abundance | j_gene | v_gene | CDR3aa | CDR3nt
. | . | TRBJ2-3 | TRBV6-6 | CASSYAGFADTQYF | TGTGCCAGCAGTTACGCGGGATTTGCAGATACGCAGTATTTT
. | few | TRBJ1-5 | TRBV5-5 | CASSLTNSNQPQHF | TGTGCCAGCAGCTTAACAAATAGCAATCAGCCCCAGCATTTT
. | . | TRBJ1-2 | TRBV7-9 | CASSTKDSRRIYGYTF | TGTGCCAGCAGCACAAAAGACAGCCGGAGAATCTATGGCTACACCTTC
TRBD2 | once | TRBJ2-5 | TRBV19 | CASGTSGGEETQYF | TGTGCCAGTGGGACTAGCGGGGGGGAAGAGACCCAGTACTTC
. | . | TRBJ2-7 | TRBV7-6 | CASSLDQGTHEQYF | TGTGCCAGCAGCTTAGACCAGGGTACCCACGAGCAGTACTTC
. | . | TRBJ2-7 | TRBV25-1 | CASSEYNSPYEQYF | TGTGCCAGCAGTGAATATAACTCCCCCTACGAGCAGTACTTC
. | . | TRBJ2-5 | TRBV2 | CASSGLQGRETQYF | TGTGCCAGCAGTGGATTACAGGGTCGGGAGACCCAGTACTTC
TRBD1 | . | TRBJ1-1 | TRBV19 | CASSPTRDSNTEAFF | TGTGCCAGTAGTCCTACCAGGGACAGTAACACTGAAGCTTTCTTT
. | few | TRBJ2-1 | TRBV6-5 | CASSLQGFSYNEQFF | TGTGCCAGCAGTCTCCAGGGTTTTTCCTACAATGAGCAGTTCTTC
. | few | TRBJ1-1 | TRBV6-6 | CASSYLTDEAFF | TGTGCCAGCAGTTACCTGACAGACGAAGCTTTCTTT
. | . | TRBJ2-7 | TRBV4-3 | CASSQEWRGLSYEQYF | TGCGCCAGCAGCCAAGAATGGCGGGGGCTCTCCTACGAGCAGTACTTC
TRBD1 | . | TRBJ1-5 | TRBV27 | CASSDRVGQPQHF | TGTGCCAGCAGTGACAGGGTAGGTCAGCCCCAGCATTTT
TRBD1 | . | TRBJ1-3 | TRBV18 | CASSPYPDRGGNTIYF | TGTGCCAGCTCACCCTACCCGGACAGGGGTGGAAACACCATATATTTT
. | . | TRBJ2-3 | TRBV4-1 | CASSQDPQRAVISTDTQYF | TGCGCCAGCAGCCAAGATCCTCAGCGGGCCGTGATTAGCACAGATACGCAGTATTTT
. | . | TRBJ2-2 | TRBV4-3 | CASSQGVGGYQVGELFF | TGCGCCAGCAGCCAAGGGGTCGGAGGGTATCAGGTCGGGGAGCTGTTTTTT
. | . | TRBJ2-7 | TRBV11-2 | CASSSIVGDEQYF | TGTGCCAGCAGCTCCATCGTGGGAGACGAGCAGTACTTC
. | once | TRBJ2-7 | TRBV6-5 | CASKVRDTGSYEQYF | TGTGCCAGCAAAGTGAGAGACACCGGCTCCTACGAGCAGTACTTC
TRBD2 | . | TRBJ2-3 | TRBV2 | CASSRGEPTDTQYF | TGTGCCAGCAGCCGGGGGGAGCCCACGGATACGCAGTATTTT
TRBD2 | . | TRBJ2-2 | TRBV6-1 | CASSERSGGPNTGELFF | TGTGCCAGCAGTGAACGTAGCGGGGGCCCGAACACCGGGGAGCTGTTTTTT
TRBD1 | . | TRBJ1-1 | TRBV5-1 | CASTTGMNTEAFF | TGCGCCAGCACGACAGGGATGAACACTGAAGCTTTCTTT
TRBD2 | few | TRBJ2-7 | TRBV18 | CASSERTSAYEQYF | TGTGCCAGCTCAGAACGGACTAGCGCTTACGAGCAGTACTTC
TRBD1 | . | TRBJ1-5 | TRBV7-2 | CASSPNPGQGNQPQHF | TGTGCCAGCAGCCCCAATCCGGGACAGGGGAATCAGCCCCAGCATTTT
TRBD1 | . | TRBJ1-5 | TRBV9 | CASSGQGRPQHF | TGTGCCAGCAGCGGACAGGGGCGGCCCCAGCATTTT
TRBD2 | few | TRBJ2-1 | TRBV19 | CASIPPPGGGPTNEQFF | TGTGCCAGTATACCCCCCCCCGGCGGGGGGCCAACCAATGAGCAGTTCTTC
TRBD1 | once | TRBJ2-3 | TRBV29-1 | CSVGGYGTGSTDTQYF | TGCAGCGTTGGTGGATACGGGACAGGGAGCACAGATACGCAGTATTTT
TRBD1 | few | TRBJ1-2 | TRBV5-1 | CASSNIPGTGGDGYTF | TGCGCCAGCAGTAACATACCCGGAACAGGGGGGGATGGCTACACCTTC
. | medium-sized | TRBJ2-1 | TRBV30 | CAWSNLAVSEQFF | TGTGCCTGGAGTAACTTAGCGGTATCTGAGCAGTTCTTC
. | once | TRBJ1-1 | TRBV11-2 | CASNPQAGIYTEAFF | TGTGCCAGCAACCCGCAGGCAGGGATCTACACTGAAGCTTTCTTT
TRBD1 | . | TRBJ1-1 | TRBV6-5 | CASSYGGTGGAFF | TGTGCCAGCAGTTATGGAGGGACAGGGGGGGCTTTCTTT
TRBD1 | . | TRBJ1-5 | TRBV30 | CAWSPGQGHQPQHF | TGTGCCTGGAGTCCGGGACAGGGCCATCAGCCCCAGCATTTT
. | . | TRBJ1-6 | TRBV6-1 | CAVDSRASPLHF | TGTGCCGTCGACAGTAGGGCATCACCCCTCCACTTT
. | . | TRBJ2-2 | TRBV19 | CASSILGTNTGELFF | TGTGCCAGTAGTATATTGGGGACAAACACCGGGGAGCTGTTTTTT
. | . | TRBJ2-2 | TRBV19 | CASSIRRGPANTGELFF | TGTGCCAGTAGTATCAGGAGGGGGCCCGCGAACACCGGGGAGCTGTTTTTT
TRBD1 | once | TRBJ1-1 | TRBV7-6 | CASSMDRWISAEAFF | TGTGCCAGCAGCATGGACAGGTGGATTTCGGCTGAAGCTTTCTTT
TRBD2 | few | TRBJ2-1 | TRBV5-1 | CASRLAGATEQFF | TGCGCCTCCAGACTAGCGGGCGCTACAGAGCAGTTCTTC
. | . | TRBJ2-3 | TRBV7-8 | CASSPPRWGVFTDTQYF | TGTGCCAGCAGCCCCCCAAGGTGGGGGGTCTTCACAGATACGCAGTATTTT
. | medium-sized | TRBJ2-3 | TRBV5-1 | CASGQGPDGDTQYF | TGCGCCAGCGGGCAGGGGCCAGACGGAGATACGCAGTATTTT
TRBD1 | . | TRBJ1-5 | TRBV4-1 | CASSVLTGGGQPQHF | TGCGCCAGCAGCGTTTTGACAGGGGGCGGGCAGCCCCAGCATTTT
. | . | TRBJ2-3 | TRBV6-4 | CASSDFRRDTQYF | TGTGCCAGCAGTGACTTTCGTCGGGATACGCAGTATTTT
TRBD2 | . | TRBJ2-4 | TRBV7-2 | CASSLNSGGTKNIQYF | TGTGCCAGCAGCTTGAATAGCGGGGGTACCAAAAACATTCAGTACTTC
. | . | TRBJ1-2 | TRBV18 | CASSPSSGAFDYTF | TGTGCCAGCTCACCAAGTTCAGGGGCGTTTGACTACACCTTC
. | . | TRBJ2-3 | TRBV20-1 | CSAPKSDTQYF | TGCAGTGCTCCTAAGTCGGATACGCAGTATTTT
. | medium-sized | TRBJ1-1 | TRBV6-1 | CASSDGGRAFF | TGTGCCAGCAGTGACGGGGGGAGAGCTTTCTTT
. | . | TRBJ1-2 | TRBV10-3 | CAISEQAHVFYGYTF | TGTGCCATCAGTGAACAGGCCCACGTATTCTATGGCTACACCTTC
TRBD1 | . | TRBJ2-5 | TRBV12-5 | CASARGQGETQYF | TGTGCTAGTGCCCGCGGACAGGGCGAGACCCAGTACTTC
TRBD1 | . | TRBJ1-2 | TRBV9 | CASSAGQGIGYTF | TGTGCCAGCAGCGCGGGACAGGGGATTGGCTACACCTTC
TRBD2 | once | TRBJ2-1 | TRBV5-1 | CASSSTSGGYNEQFF | TGCGCCAGCAGCTCGACTAGCGGGGGCTACAATGAGCAGTTCTTC
. | . | TRBJ2-7 | TRBV6-5 | CASSLGGGVDEQYF | TGTGCCAGCAGCCTAGGGGGGGGCGTCGACGAGCAGTACTTC
. | few | TRBJ1-6 | TRBV5-1 | CASSPSEGTNSPLHF | TGCGCCAGCAGCCCTTCGGAGGGAACGAATTCACCCCTCCACTTT
. | . | TRBJ2-3 | TRBV23-1 | CASTQTRVRGTDTQYF | TGCGCCAGCACCCAGACCAGGGTTAGGGGCACAGATACGCAGTATTTT
. | few | TRBJ2-3 | TRBV5-1 | CASSLGAPDTQYF | TGCGCCAGCAGCTTGGGGGCCCCAGATACGCAGTATTTT
TRBD1 | . | TRBJ2-7 | TRBV5-1 | CASSLQGQTQYF | TGCGCCAGCAGCTTGCAGGGACAGACGCAGTACTTC
. | . | TRBJ2-5 | TRBV4-3 | CASSPRGRGETQYF | TGCGCCAGCAGCCCCCGAGGGAGAGGAGAGACCCAGTACTTC